One sample yielded the 14 T cell receptor beta chains listed below, sequenced in a study of response to subunit inactivated influenza vaccine. TCRdb re-analysed the RT-PCR reads in MiXCR, keeping a single row per CDR3 protein. The sample contains more than 450,000 distinct CDR3 sequences, about 7.6% of which appear only once. Sample: PBMCs from blood, taken around 25 months after vaccination. Source of these receptors: a man aged 50-75 years who received an inactivated influenza vaccine.

Comment on this clonotype: With a much larger clone just one base away, this may be a read error. Here the CDR3 omits its conserved ending phenylalanine or tryptophan, so a read error is the likely source. The J gene is TRBJ2-3, the V gene TRBV7-6, with 12 nucleotides matching TRBD2. The trim removed 5 bases at V and 2 bases at J, leaving 14 bases unmatched. Germline CDR1 reads SGHVS; CDR2 reads FNYEAQ. CDR3 length equals 19 residues. The CDR3 loop is CASSALTYLAGGNTDTQYL. CDR3 DNA sequence: TGTGCCAGCAGCGCCCTGACGTACCTAGCGGGAGGGAACACAGATACGCAGTATCTT.

This clonotype was seen ten or more times. The chain joins TRBV2 to TRBJ2-3; 8 nucleotides line up with TRBD1. Germline V CDR1 and CDR2: SNHLY, FYNNEI. The CDR3 runs 14 residues. V was pared by 5 bases and J by 2 bases, with 3 bases of the junction left unmatched. CDR3 region: CASSLDRATDTQYF. The CDR3 DNA sequence: TGTGCCAGCAGTTTGGACAGGGCCACAGATACGCAGTATTTT.

In this sample, this clonotype turned up many times. J is TRBJ2-3 and V is TRBV12-3 or TRBV12-4; the D is unclear. This CDR3 contains 14 residues. V shed 6 bases and J shed 4 bases, with 14 bases lying between them. The CDR3: CASSLTVSADTQYF. CDR3 in DNA: TGTGCCAGCAGCCTAACGGTTTCGGCAGATACGCAGTATTTT.

This clonotype has just a few counts. CDR3 in amino acids: CAWRGRGGVGQETQYF. DNA for the CDR3: TGTGCCTGGAGAGGTAGAGGAGGGGTTGGTCAAGAGACCCAGTACTTC. The chain employs TRBV30 and TRBJ2-5, with D possibly matching TRBD2 (6 bases). V dropped 3 bases and J dropped 2 bases, with 19 bases sitting between them. The CDR3 extends over 16 amino acids. The germline CDR1 and CDR2 sequences are GTSNPN and SVGIG (reference sequence).

This chain links TRBV7-3 with TRBJ2-7; tentative D call: TRBD1 (5 bases). The ends were cut back, 1 base at V and 6 bases at J, with 10 bases in the middle. Germline-derived CDR1 and CDR2 are SGHTA and FQGTGA. This CDR3 is 13 amino acids long. CDR3 nucleotides: TGTGCCAGCAGCTTAATCAGGGAAGGCGAGCAGTACTTC. It translates to CASSLIREGEQYF.

Only a few counts were recorded for this clonotype. The chain links TRBV30 to TRBJ2-2, with no clear D. V lost 3 bases, J lost 6 bases, and 8 bases lay in between. Germline V gives CDR1 GTSNPN, CDR2 SVGIG (reference sequence). The CDR3 spans 12 residues. The CDR3 DNA reads TGTGCCTGGAGGTGGGGTTCCGGGGAGCTGTTTTTT. Its translation: CAWRWGSGELFF.

In this sample, this clonotype turned up a few times. CDR3 in DNA: TGTGCCAGCAGCTTAGGAGGTCGGGGTCCCTCCTATAATTCACCCCTCCACTTT. It yields the protein CASSLGGRGPSYNSPLHF. The genes are TRBV11-2 and TRBJ1-6; D not certain. V dropped 1 base and J dropped 0 bases, with 13 bases sitting between them. The CDR3 runs to 18 residues. Germline V gene sequence: CDR1 SGHAT, CDR2 FQNNGV.

This clonotype showed up just a few times. The chain has TRBV10-3 and TRBJ1-4, with no clear D. Trimming cost V 6 bases and J 8 bases, with 13 bases left between them. Germline-derived CDR1 and CDR2 are ENHRY and SYGVKD. CDR3 length: 13 residues. CDR3 region: CAIRTEGGEKLFF. The CDR3 region has the DNA TGTGCCATCAGGACGGAGGGAGGCGAAAAACTGTTTTTT.

A few counts support this clonotype. The chain employs TRBV5-1 and TRBJ2-1; 10 bases align to TRBD1. Per the germline V gene, CDR1 is SGHRS and CDR2 is YFSETQ. With 0 bases clipped from V and 9 bases from J, the junction kept 9 bases outside the gene matches. The CDR3 is made up of 16 amino acids. CDR3 in amino acids: CASSLGAGTGEGEQFF. CDR3 DNA: TGCGCCAGCAGCTTGGGAGCCGGGACAGGGGAGGGTGAGCAGTTCTTC.

The V call is TRBV6-2 or TRBV6-3, the J call TRBJ1-2; possible D gene TRBD1, 5 bases. V was clipped by 3 bases and J by 4 bases, with 12 bases between them. The CDR3 has 14 amino acids. The germline V gene encodes CDR1 MNHEY and CDR2 SVGEGT. The CDR3 protein is CASSYRGVSYGYTF. Here the CDR3 DNA reads TGTGCCAGCAGTTATCGGGGGGTGTCCTATGGCTACACCTTC.

The rearrangement uses TRBV18 and TRBJ2-7; TRBD1 might be the D (6 bases). CDR1 and CDR2 from the germline V gene are KGHSH and LQKENI. CDR3 length: 14 residues. Trimming removed 2 bases from V and 0 bases from J, with 8 bases in between. For the CDR3, the DNA is TGTGCCAGCTCACCAAGGGGGAGCTCCTACGAGCAGTACTTC. It specifies CASSPRGSSYEQYF.

In this sample, this clonotype turned up a few times. This chain uses TRBV27 with TRBJ1-1, with D hard to call. Germline-derived CDR1 and CDR2 are MNHEY and SMNVEV (reference sequence). This CDR3 contains 12 residues. Trimming left V 10 bases short and J 3 bases short, with 12 bases between. CDR3 sequence reads: CAMFRVDTEAFF. In DNA, the CDR3 is TGTGCCATGTTTCGTGTCGACACTGAAGCTTTCTTT.

This clonotype was found many times. This rearrangement joins TRBV10-3 to TRBJ2-1, with D possibly matching TRBD2 (6 bases). V was cut by 4 bases and J by 4 bases, with 14 bases left in between. The germline V gene encodes CDR1 ENHRY and CDR2 SYGVKD. The CDR3 is 15 residues long. This CDR3 reads CAISVGASAYNEQFF. CDR3 nucleotides: TGTGCCATCAGTGTCGGGGCTAGCGCTTACAATGAGCAGTTCTTC.

This clonotype was detected a few times. V usage is TRBV10-3 and J usage is TRBJ2-3; D might be TRBD1 (6 bases). Germline V gene sequence: CDR1 ENHRY, CDR2 SYGVKD. V lost 0 bases, J lost 5 bases, and 18 bases lay in between. The CDR3 covers 17 residues. The DNA for the CDR3 is TGTGCCATCAGTGAGTCCCCGGGCAGGGGCTATGGAGATACGCAGTATTTT. As protein: CAISESPGRGYGDTQYF.